The present T cell receptor (beta chain) was sequenced within a study of spatial heterogeneity in lung cancer. Regarding the study as a whole: The number of expanded tumor alpha and beta chains correlated with mutation number.

This clonotype was seen ten or more times. Its antigen is as yet unknown. Time point: sample taken at primary tumor resection. TCRdb re-called the 5' RACE reads through MiXCR, storing one row per CDR3 protein. The sample shows about 5,700 distinct CDR3 sequences, approximately 27% of them seen only once. The ends were cut back, 3 bases at V and 4 bases at J, with 12 bases in the middle. The CDR3 loop spans 15 amino acids. Germline V lookup: CDR1 MNHEY, CDR2 SMNVEV (reference sequence). This sample comprised lung tumor tissue, obtained at surgery. The rearrangement links TRBV27 to TRBJ1-4; D gene ambiguous. This TCR was sampled from a male donor with early-stage non-small cell lung cancer. The CDR3 DNA follows: TGTGCCAGCAGTTTTTCCAGGAACCGTAATGAAAAACTGTTTTTT. Encoded protein: CASSFSRNRNEKLFF.